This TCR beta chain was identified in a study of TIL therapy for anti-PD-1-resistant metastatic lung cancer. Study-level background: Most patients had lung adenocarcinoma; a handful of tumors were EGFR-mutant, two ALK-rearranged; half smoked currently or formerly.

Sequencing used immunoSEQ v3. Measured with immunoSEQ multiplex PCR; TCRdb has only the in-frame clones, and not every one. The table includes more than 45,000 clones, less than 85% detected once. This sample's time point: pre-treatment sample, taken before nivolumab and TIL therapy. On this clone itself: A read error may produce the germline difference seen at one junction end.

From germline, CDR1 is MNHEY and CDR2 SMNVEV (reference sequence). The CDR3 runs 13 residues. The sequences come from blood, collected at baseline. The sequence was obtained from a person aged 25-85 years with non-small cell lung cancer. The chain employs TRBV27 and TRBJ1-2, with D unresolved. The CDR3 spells CTSSGRANYGYTF. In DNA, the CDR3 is TGTACCAGCAGCGGTAGGGCTAACTATGGCTACACCTTC.